What follows are 3 T cell receptor beta chains derived from one specimen sequenced in a study of blood T cell repertoires in COVID-19 (dated by TCRdb to the early 2020s). The method was the immunoSEQ multiplex PCR assay. What TCRdb holds here is the immuneACCESS table cut down to in-frame rearrangements. Part of the clones is not present; checked against another copy, under half of the missing clones reflect an unresolved V gene, and the others are unexplained. Recorded for this sample are over 60,000 clones; about four fifths of them occurred a single time. The ten most abundant clones make up around 20% of the sample. The sequencing sample was made of peripheral blood. These receptors all stem from a human donor in a cohort sampled during active COVID-19.

This clone has just one count. The chain employs TRBV5-6 and TRBJ1-3; 7 bases fit TRBD1. The germline V gene encodes CDR1 SGHDT and CDR2 YYEEEE. The CDR3 extends over 15 amino acids. V shed 6 bases, J shed 0 bases, and the junction held 6 bases outside the gene matches. CDR3 nucleotide sequence: TGTGCCAGCAATCCGACAGGGAGCTCTGGAAACACCATATATTTT. This encodes CASNPTGSSGNTIYF.

This sequence joins TRBV30 and TRBJ1-2; 7 nucleotides align to TRBD1. The CDR3 runs to 14 residues. V was clipped by 3 bases and J by 6 bases; unmatched bases: 10. Germline CDR1 GTSNPN, CDR2 SVGIG (reference sequence). The CDR3 nucleotides read TGTGCCTGGAGGGGACTTAGGGGGCAGGATGGCTACACCTTC. Translated, it gives CAWRGLRGQDGYTF.

This clone has just one count. The rearrangement uses TRBV7-2 and TRBJ2-7, with TRBD2 as a possible D gene (6 bases). This CDR3 contains 15 residues. Germline CDR1 SGHTA, CDR2 FQGNSA. Deletions cut 1 base from V and 3 bases from J, with 13 bases between. As DNA, the CDR3 is TGTGCCAGCAGCTTAGACGCGGGGCGGTTCTACGAGCAGTACTTC. Residues: CASSLDAGRFYEQYF.